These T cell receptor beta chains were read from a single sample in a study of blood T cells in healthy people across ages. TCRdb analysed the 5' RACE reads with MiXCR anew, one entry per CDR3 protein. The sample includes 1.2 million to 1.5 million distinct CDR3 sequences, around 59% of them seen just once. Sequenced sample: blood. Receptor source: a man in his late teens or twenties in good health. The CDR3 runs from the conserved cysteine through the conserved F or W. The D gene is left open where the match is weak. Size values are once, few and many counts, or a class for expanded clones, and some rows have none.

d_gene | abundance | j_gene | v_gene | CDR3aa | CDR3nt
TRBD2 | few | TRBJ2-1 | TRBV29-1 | CSVGGLAGNDEQFF | TGCAGCGTTGGGGGGCTAGCGGGAAACGATGAGCAGTTCTTC
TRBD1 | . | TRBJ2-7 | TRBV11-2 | CASSLGQSRSYEQYF | TGTGCCAGCAGCTTGGGACAGTCGCGCTCCTACGAGCAGTACTTC
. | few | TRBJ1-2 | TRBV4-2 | CASSQALGQSGYTF | TGTGCCAGCAGCCAAGCCCTTGGACAGAGCGGCTACACCTTC
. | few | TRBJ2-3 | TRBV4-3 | CASSQVGTGWTDTQYF | TGCGCCAGCAGCCAAGTAGGAACAGGGTGGACAGATACGCAGTATTTT
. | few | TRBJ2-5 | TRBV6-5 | CASRQGNLQETQYF | TGTGCCAGCAGGCAAGGCAATTTACAAGAGACCCAGTACTTC
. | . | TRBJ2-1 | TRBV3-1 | CASSRAGDRQYEQFF | TGTGCCAGCAGCCGGGCGGGGGACAGACAATATGAGCAGTTCTTC
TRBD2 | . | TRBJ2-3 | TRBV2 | CASKRRTSGSGTDTQYF | TGTGCCAGCAAGAGGCGGACTAGCGGGAGCGGAACAGATACGCAGTATTTT
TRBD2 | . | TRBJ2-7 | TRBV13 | CASSLTFREEIAEQYF | TGTGCCAGCAGCTTAACCTTCCGGGAGGAGATCGCCGAGCAGTACTTC
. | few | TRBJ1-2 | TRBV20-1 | CSARAPLSSGYTF | TGCAGTGCTAGAGCGCCGCTGAGTTCTGGCTACACCTTC
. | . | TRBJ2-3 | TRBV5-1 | CASSLASAADTQYF | TGCGCCAGCAGCTTGGCTAGTGCGGCTGATACGCAGTATTTT
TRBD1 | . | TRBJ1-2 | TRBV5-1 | CASSLEGARSYGYTF | TGCGCCAGCAGCTTGGAGGGGGCTAGGAGCTATGGCTACACCTTC
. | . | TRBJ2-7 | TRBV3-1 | CASSQSEALYEQYF | TGTGCCAGCAGCCAAAGTGAGGCACTTTACGAGCAGTACTTC
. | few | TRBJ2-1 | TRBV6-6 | CASSRDHNEQFF | TGTGCCAGCAGCCGGGACCACAATGAGCAGTTCTTC